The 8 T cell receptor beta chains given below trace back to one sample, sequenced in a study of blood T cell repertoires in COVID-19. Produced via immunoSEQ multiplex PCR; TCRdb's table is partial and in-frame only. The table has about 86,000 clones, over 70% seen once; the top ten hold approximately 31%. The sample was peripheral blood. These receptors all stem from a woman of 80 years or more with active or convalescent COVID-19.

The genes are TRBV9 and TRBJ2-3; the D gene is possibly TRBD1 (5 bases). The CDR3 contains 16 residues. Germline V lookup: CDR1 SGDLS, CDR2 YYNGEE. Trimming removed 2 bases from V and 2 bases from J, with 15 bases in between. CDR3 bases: TGTGCCAGCAGCGTCTTTGGTAGGGGTAACACAGATACGCAGTATTTT. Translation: CASSVFGRGNTDTQYF.

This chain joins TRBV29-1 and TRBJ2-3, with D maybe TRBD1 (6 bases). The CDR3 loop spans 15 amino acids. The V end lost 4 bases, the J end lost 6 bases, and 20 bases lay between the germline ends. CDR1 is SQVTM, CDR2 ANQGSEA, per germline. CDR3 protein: CSVALGGFVGDTQYF. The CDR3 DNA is TGCAGCGTTGCGTTAGGGGGTTTCGTTGGCGATACGCAGTATTTT.

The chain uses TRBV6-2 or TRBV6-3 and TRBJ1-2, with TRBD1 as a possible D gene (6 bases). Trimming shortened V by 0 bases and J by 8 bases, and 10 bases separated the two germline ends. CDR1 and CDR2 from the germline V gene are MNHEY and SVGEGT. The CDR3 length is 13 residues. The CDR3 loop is CASSYSKGVGYTF. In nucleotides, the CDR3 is TGTGCCAGCAGTTACTCGAAGGGGGTCGGCTACACCTTC.

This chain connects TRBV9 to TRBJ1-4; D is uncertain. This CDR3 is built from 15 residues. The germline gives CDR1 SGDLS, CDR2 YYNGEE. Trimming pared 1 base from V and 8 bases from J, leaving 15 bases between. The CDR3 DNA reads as TGTGCCAGCAGCGTAATGACATCGCCCGGCGAAAAACTGTTTTTT. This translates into CASSVMTSPGEKLFF. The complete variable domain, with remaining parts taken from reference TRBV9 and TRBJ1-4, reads DSGVTQTPKHLITATGQRVTLRCSPRSGDLSVYWYQQSLDQGLQFLIQYYNGEERAKGNILERFSAQQFPDLHSELNLSSLELGDSALYFCASSVMTSPGEKLFFGSGTQLSVL.

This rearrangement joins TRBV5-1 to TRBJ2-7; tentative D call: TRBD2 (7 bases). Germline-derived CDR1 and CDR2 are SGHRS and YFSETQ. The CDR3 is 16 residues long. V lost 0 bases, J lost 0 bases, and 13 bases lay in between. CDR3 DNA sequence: TGCGCCAGCAGCTTGGCCGGGGGGACATCCTCCTACGAGCAGTACTTC. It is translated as CASSLAGGTSSYEQYF.

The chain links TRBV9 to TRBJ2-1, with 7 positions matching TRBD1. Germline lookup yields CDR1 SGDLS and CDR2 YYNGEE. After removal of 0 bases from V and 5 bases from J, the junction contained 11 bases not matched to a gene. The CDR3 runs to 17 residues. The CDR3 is CASSVGDPGQRNNEQFF. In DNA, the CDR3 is TGTGCCAGCAGCGTAGGCGATCCGGGACAGAGAAACAATGAGCAGTTCTTC.

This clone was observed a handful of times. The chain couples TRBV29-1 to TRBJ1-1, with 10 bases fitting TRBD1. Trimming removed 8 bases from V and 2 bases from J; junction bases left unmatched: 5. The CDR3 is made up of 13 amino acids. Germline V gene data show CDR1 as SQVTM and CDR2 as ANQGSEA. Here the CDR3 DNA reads TGCAGCACCCGGACAGGGGGAAACACTGAAGCTTTCTTT. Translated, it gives CSTRTGGNTEAFF.

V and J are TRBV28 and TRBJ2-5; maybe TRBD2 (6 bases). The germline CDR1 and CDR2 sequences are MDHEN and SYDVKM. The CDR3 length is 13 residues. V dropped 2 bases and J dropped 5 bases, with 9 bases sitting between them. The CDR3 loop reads CASSLPGRETQYF. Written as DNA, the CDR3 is TGTGCCAGCAGTTTACCAGGGAGGGAGACCCAGTACTTC.